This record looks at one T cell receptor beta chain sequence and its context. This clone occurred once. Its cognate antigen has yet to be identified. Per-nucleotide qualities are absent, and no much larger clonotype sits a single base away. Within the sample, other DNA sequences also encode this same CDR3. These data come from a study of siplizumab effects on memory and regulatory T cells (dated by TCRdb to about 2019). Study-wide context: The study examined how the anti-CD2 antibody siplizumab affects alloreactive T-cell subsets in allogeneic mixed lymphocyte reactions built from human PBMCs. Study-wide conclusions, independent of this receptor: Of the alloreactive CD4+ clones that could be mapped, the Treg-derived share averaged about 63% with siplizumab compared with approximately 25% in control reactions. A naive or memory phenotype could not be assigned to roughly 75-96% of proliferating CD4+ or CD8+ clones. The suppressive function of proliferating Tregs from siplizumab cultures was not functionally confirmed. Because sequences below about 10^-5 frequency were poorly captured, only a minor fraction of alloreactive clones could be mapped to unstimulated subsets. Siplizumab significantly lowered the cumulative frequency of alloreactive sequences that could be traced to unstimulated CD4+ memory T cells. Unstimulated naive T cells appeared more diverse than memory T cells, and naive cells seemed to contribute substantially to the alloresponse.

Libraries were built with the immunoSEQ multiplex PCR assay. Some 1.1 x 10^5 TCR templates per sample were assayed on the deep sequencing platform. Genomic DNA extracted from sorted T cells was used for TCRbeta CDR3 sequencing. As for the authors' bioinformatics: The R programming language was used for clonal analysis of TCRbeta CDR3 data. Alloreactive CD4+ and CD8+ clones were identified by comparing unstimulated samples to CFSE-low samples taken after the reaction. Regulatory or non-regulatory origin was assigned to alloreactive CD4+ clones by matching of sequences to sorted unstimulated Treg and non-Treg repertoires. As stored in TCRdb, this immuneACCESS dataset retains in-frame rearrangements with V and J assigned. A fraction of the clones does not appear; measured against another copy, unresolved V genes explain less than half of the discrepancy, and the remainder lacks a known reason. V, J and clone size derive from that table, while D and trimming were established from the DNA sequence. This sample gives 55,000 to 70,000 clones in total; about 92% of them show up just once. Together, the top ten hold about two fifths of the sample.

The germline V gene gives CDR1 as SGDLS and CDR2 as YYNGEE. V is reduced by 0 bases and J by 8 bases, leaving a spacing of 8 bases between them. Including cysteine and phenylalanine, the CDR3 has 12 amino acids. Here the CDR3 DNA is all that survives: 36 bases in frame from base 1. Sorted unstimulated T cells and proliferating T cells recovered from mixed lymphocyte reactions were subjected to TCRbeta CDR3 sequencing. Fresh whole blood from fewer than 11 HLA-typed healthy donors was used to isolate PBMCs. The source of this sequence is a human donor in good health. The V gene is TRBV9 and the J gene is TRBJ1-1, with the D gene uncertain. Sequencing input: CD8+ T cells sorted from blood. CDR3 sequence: CASSVEKGEAFF. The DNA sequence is TGTGCCAGCAGCGTAGAAAAGGGCGAAGCTTTCTTT.